Listed below are T cell receptor beta chains from one sample, sequenced in a study of shared clonotypes between healthy human individuals. Only in-frame clones appear in the TCRdb table, and some are missing; sequencing was by immunoSEQ multiplex PCR. The sample contains under 850,000 clones, roughly two thirds of which appear only once. The material sequenced was memory CD4+ T cells sorted from blood. Receptors originate from a woman in her 30s in good health. Both conserved end residues are trimmed from each CDR3. Each record gives: J gene, clone size, V gene, CDR3 length, CDR3 protein. Clone sizes are given selectively: once, few, many, or a class where the clone is expanded.

J: TRBJ1-5
size: few
V: TRBV6-1
length: 13
CDR3: ASSDPGGGNQPQH

J: TRBJ1-2
size: -
V: TRBV27
length: 11
CDR3: ASSLNRVGGYT

J: TRBJ1-1
size: -
V: TRBV10-3
length: 13
CDR3: AISEPGTGTSEAF

J: TRBJ2-1
size: -
V: TRBV28
length: 10
CDR3: ASSPDTDKQF

J: TRBJ2-5
size: -
V: TRBV2
length: 11
CDR3: ASRRGQQETQY

J: TRBJ1-3
size: -
V: TRBV7-8
length: 12
CDR3: ASSLQGGGNTIY

J: TRBJ2-1
size: few
V: TRBV28
length: 17
CDR3: ASSPPGQGVLGSYNEQF

J: TRBJ2-3
size: -
V: TRBV9
length: 14
CDR3: ASSPLLASGRNTQY

J: TRBJ2-2
size: -
V: TRBV28
length: 13
CDR3: ASSLWESDTGELF

J: TRBJ1-1
size: few
V: TRBV27
length: 12
CDR3: ASSPDRLNTEAF

J: TRBJ1-1
size: once
V: TRBV6-5
length: 11
CDR3: ASRQGALGEAF

J: TRBJ2-7
size: -
V: TRBV2
length: 13
CDR3: ASSEGDGAHYEQY

J: TRBJ2-7
size: -
V: TRBV10-3
length: 10
CDR3: AIGTLGDEQY

J: TRBJ2-5
size: -
V: TRBV11-2
length: 10
CDR3: ASSFGAETQY

J: TRBJ1-2
size: few
V: TRBV6-5
length: 11
CDR3: ASRPNSNYGYT

J: TRBJ2-2
size: -
V: TRBV28
length: 12
CDR3: ASSRGSNTGELF

J: TRBJ1-1
size: -
V: TRBV11-2
length: 14
CDR3: ASSFMEQTINTEAF

J: TRBJ2-7
size: -
V: TRBV9
length: 12
CDR3: ASSVGTDSYEQY

J: TRBJ1-2
size: -
V: TRBV5-4
length: 11
CDR3: ASSLVTGTGYT

J: TRBJ2-5
size: few
V: TRBV7-9
length: 16
CDR3: ASSSNTGTEIVQETQY

J: TRBJ2-2
size: -
V: TRBV27
length: 11
CDR3: ASSPTWAGELF

J: TRBJ2-2
size: -
V: TRBV5-4
length: 13
CDR3: ASSLDRTDAGELF

J: TRBJ2-7
size: -
V: TRBV19
length: 13
CDR3: ATGSSGRAGYEQY

J: TRBJ2-7
size: -
V: TRBV5-6
length: 9
CDR3: ASSLLGEQY

J: TRBJ1-5
size: few
V: TRBV30
length: 12
CDR3: AWSEQGEHQPQH

J: TRBJ2-5
size: -
V: TRBV30
length: 11
CDR3: AWTGKGQETQY